The 20 T cell receptor beta chains below come from one sample, sequenced in a study of Ad26.COV2.S vaccination and SARS-CoV-2 variants. Treatment defined: over 15 received Ad26.COV2.S at low or high dose, single or two shots; about 5 received placebo; per-sample allocation not given. Collection of the samples took place on day 63 after the first injection of vaccine or placebo. Repertoires were generated with immunoSEQ multiplex PCR, while TCRdb's copy carries only in-frame clones and drops some. Altogether 350,000 to 400,000 clones are present, 89% being singletons, with the ten largest covering 1.5% to 2%. The material sequenced was peripheral blood, taken in a trial of Ad26.COV2.S vaccine versus placebo. The origin of the receptors is a person between 18 and 60 years old who received the Ad26.COV2.S COVID-19 vaccine or a placebo.

Details on this clone: The sample has other DNA sequences that encode this CDR3 too. This chain links TRBV6-5 with TRBJ1-1, with 8 nucleotides matching TRBD1. Trimming removed 6 bases from V and 1 base from J; junction bases left unmatched: 4. This CDR3 is 14 amino acids long. CDR1 is MNHEY and CDR2 is SVGAGI in the germline V gene. CDR3 DNA: TGTGCCAGCAGGGACAGGGCCGGGAACACTGAAGCTTTCTTT. Translation gives CASRDRAGNTEAFF.

The V gene is TRBV7-2, the J gene TRBJ1-2; D gene ambiguous. V was clipped by 2 bases and J by 1 base, with 8 bases between them. The CDR3 extends over 14 amino acids. Germline CDR1 reads SGHTA; CDR2 reads FQGNSA. The CDR3 reads CASSLLRGNYGYTF. The CDR3 DNA reads TGTGCCAGCAGCTTATTGCGGGGTAACTATGGCTACACCTTC.

Here the CDR3 reads CASSPAGQGSNVLTF. CDR3 sequence (DNA): TGTGCCAGTAGTCCCGCAGGGCAGGGGTCCAACGTCCTGACTTTC. V is TRBV19 and J is TRBJ2-6; weak D call: TRBD1 (6 bases). Between the trimmed V and J ends, which lost 5 bases and 8 bases, there was a span of 16 bases. The CDR3 totals 15 residues. Germline assignment: CDR1 LNHDA and CDR2 SQIVND (reference sequence).

The rearrangement links TRBV7-8 to TRBJ2-2; 8 nucleotides line up with TRBD1. V was clipped by 1 base and J by 1 base; unmatched bases: 2. The length of the CDR3 is 16 residues. CDR1 is SGHVS, CDR2 FQNEAQ, per germline. The CDR3 coding sequence is TGTGCCAGCAGCTTAGAGGGACAGGTGAACACCGGGGAGCTGTTTTTT. Protein: CASSLEGQVNTGELFF.

The V call is TRBV7-2, the J call TRBJ2-4; no clear D gene. In germline, CDR1 is SGHTA, CDR2 FQGNSA. V gave up 2 bases and J gave up 8 bases, with 7 bases separating them. This CDR3 contains 12 residues. The DNA for the CDR3 is TGTGCCAGCAGCTTAATTTCTCACATTCAGTACTTC. Translated, it gives CASSLISHIQYF.

This chain links TRBV2 with TRBJ2-5; D may be TRBD2 (7 bases). CDR1 and CDR2 (germline): SNHLY, FYNNEI. The germline V and J ends were trimmed by 8 bases and 1 base, with 17 bases remaining between them. The CDR3 sequence is 15 residues long. CDR3 loop: CASSQGGGSQETQYF. The DNA for the CDR3 is TGTGCCAGCTCACAAGGGGGGGGATCCCAAGAGACCCAGTACTTC.

The chain has TRBV9 and TRBJ2-2; the match to TRBD2 covers 8 bases. Germline CDR1 SGDLS, CDR2 YYNGEE. The trim removed 2 bases at V and 4 bases at J, leaving 4 bases unmatched. The CDR3 contains 15 residues. The CDR3 reads CASSVSGKGTGELFF. In DNA, the CDR3 is TGTGCCAGCAGCGTTAGCGGGAAGGGCACCGGGGAGCTGTTTTTT.

The chain links TRBV11-3 to TRBJ1-1; D possibly corresponds to TRBD1 (6 bases). The CDR3 has 14 residues. The germline V and J ends were trimmed by 6 bases and 8 bases, with 19 bases remaining between them. Germline values: CDR1 SGHNT, CDR2 YENEEA. The DNA for the CDR3 is TGTGCCAGCAGTTTCGGGACATTGGCCTTGGAAGCTTTCTTT. It encodes CASSFGTLALEAFF.

The rearrangement uses TRBV15 and TRBJ1-1; TRBD1 matches at 7 bases. The CDR3 extends over 13 amino acids. V trimming: 0 bases; J trimming: 10 bases; junction bases outside the gene matches: 5. The germline CDR1 and CDR2 sequences are LNHNV and YYDKDF (reference sequence). In DNA form, the CDR3 reads TGTGCCACCAGCAGAGAGGAACAGGGGCGAGCTTTCTTT. Translated, it gives CATSREEQGRAFF.

The V and J genes are TRBV30 and TRBJ1-1; maybe TRBD1 (6 bases). The ends were cut back, 2 bases at V and 7 bases at J, with 11 bases in the middle. From germline, CDR1 is GTSNPN and CDR2 SVGIG (reference sequence). The CDR3 extends over 12 amino acids. The CDR3 sequence is CAWSWGRGEAFF. The CDR3 nucleotides are TGTGCCTGGAGTTGGGGGCGGGGTGAAGCTTTCTTT.

The chain carries TRBV7-2 and TRBJ2-7, with TRBD1 matching over 8 bases. The V gene's germline CDR1 is SGHTA and CDR2 FQGNSA. Trimming took 6 bases from V and 4 from J; bases not matched to a gene: 14. CDR3 length: 16 residues. For the CDR3, the DNA is TGTGCCAGCAGGAAAGACCCCGGCAGGGGGCCGTACGAGCAGTACTTC. It yields the protein CASRKDPGRGPYEQYF. Complete variable domain (other parts from reference TRBV7-2 and TRBJ2-7): GAGVSQSPSNKVTEKGKDVELRCDPISGHTALYWYRQSLGQGLEFLIYFQGNSAPDKSGLPSDRFSAERTGGSVSTLTIQRTQQEDSAVYLCASRKDPGRGPYEQYFGPGTRLTVT.

The sample holds one count of this clone. The rearrangement joins TRBV7-9 to TRBJ2-5; D could derive from TRBD1 or TRBD2 (5 bases each). The V end lost 5 bases, the J end lost 5 bases, and 18 bases lay between the germline ends. In germline, CDR1 is SEHNR, CDR2 FQNEAQ (reference sequence). The CDR3 covers 15 residues. The CDR3 sequence: CASSDLPGAPETQYF. The CDR3 DNA reads as TGTGCCAGCAGCGACCTTCCCGGGGCTCCGGAGACCCAGTACTTC.

V gene TRBV11-2 combines with J gene TRBJ2-7; TRBD1 matches 9 bases. The germline V gene has CDR1 SGHAT and CDR2 FQNNGV. J was trimmed by 0 bases and V by 2 bases; bases with no gene match: 2. This CDR3 is 15 amino acids long. CDR3 region: CASSLLTGGSYEQYF. DNA for the CDR3: TGTGCCAGCAGCTTATTGACAGGGGGCTCCTACGAGCAGTACTTC.

This clone was seen a few times. J is TRBJ2-3 and V is TRBV6-4; 9 nucleotides agree with TRBD2. V lost 5 bases to trimming and J lost 0 bases; unmatched junction nucleotides: 18. Looked up from germline, CDR1 is MRHNA and CDR2 is SNTAGT. This CDR3 comprises 20 residues. As DNA, the CDR3 is TGTGCCAGCAGTACGTTATGGGGGACTAGCCAAGCACAGAGCACAGATACGCAGTATTTT. Its protein product is CASSTLWGTSQAQSTDTQYF.

The chain recombines TRBV11-1 with TRBJ2-2, with TRBD1 matching 8 bases. Germline values: CDR1 SGHAT, CDR2 FQDESV (reference sequence). The CDR3 length is 15 residues. V was pared by 5 bases and J by 5 bases, with 7 bases of the junction left unmatched. CDR3: CASSPRTGSTGELFF. In nucleotides, the CDR3 is TGTGCCAGCAGCCCCCGGACAGGGTCAACCGGGGAGCTGTTTTTT.

Written as DNA, the CDR3 is TGTGCCAGCAGCTTAGGGGCCCGGACAGAGAATTCACCCCTCCACTTT. Amino acid sequence: CASSLGARTENSPLHF. V gene TRBV7-6 combines with J gene TRBJ1-6, with a tentative D call TRBD1 (6 bases). The CDR3 has 16 amino acids. The germline CDR1 and CDR2 sequences are SGHVS and FNYEAQ. Trimming removed 1 base from V and 7 bases from J, with 14 bases in between.

The CDR3 reads CASSKVAGSFGEQFF. The CDR3 nucleotides are TGTGCCAGCAGCAAAGTAGCGGGGTCTTTCGGTGAGCAGTTCTTC. This sequence joins TRBV11-2 and TRBJ2-1; the match to TRBD2 covers 8 bases. There are 15 residues in the CDR3. Looked up from germline, CDR1 is SGHAT and CDR2 is FQNNGV. V lost 5 bases to trimming and J lost 9 bases; unmatched junction nucleotides: 12.

The chain combines TRBV5-1 with TRBJ2-1; the D gene could be TRBD1 or TRBD2 (5 bases each). Germline CDR1 reads SGHRS; CDR2 reads YFSETQ. The CDR3 has 13 residues. The germline V and J ends were trimmed by 4 bases and 5 bases, with 10 bases remaining between them. The CDR3 reads CASSRDVNNEQFF. For the CDR3, the DNA is TGCGCCAGCAGCCGGGACGTAAACAATGAGCAGTTCTTC.

This clone was recorded a few times. V and J are TRBV3-1 (or the pseudogene TRBV3-2) and TRBJ2-7; 7 bases are shared with TRBD1. V was pared by 4 bases and J by 3 bases, with 9 bases of the junction left unmatched. The CDR3 extends over 15 amino acids. The V gene's germline CDR1 is LGHDT and CDR2 YNNKEL (reference sequence). CDR3 in amino acids: CASSPTGSGYYEQYF. The CDR3 DNA reads as TGTGCCAGCAGCCCGACAGGGAGCGGCTACTACGAGCAGTACTTC.

In DNA form, the CDR3 reads TGTGCCAGCAGCTTTGGTGGCTACGAGCAGTACTTC. Protein product: CASSFGGYEQYF. The chain joins TRBV5-8 to TRBJ2-7, with D unresolved. The CDR3 runs 12 residues. Germline CDR1 SGHTS, CDR2 YDEGEE. Trimming cost V 2 bases and J 3 bases, with 6 bases left between them. Full variable domain (outside the CDR3, taken from reference TRBV5-8 and TRBJ2-7): EAGVTQSPTHLIKTRGQQATLRCSPISGHTSVYWYQQALGLGLQFLLWYDEGEERNRGNFPPRFSGRQFPNYSSELNVNALELEDSALYLCASSFGGYEQYFGPGTRLTVT.